One and the same sample provided the 29 T cell receptor beta chains below, sequenced in a study of ipilimumab plus nivolumab after autologous stem cell transplantation (dated by TCRdb to the early 2020s). The library came from the immunoSEQ multiplex PCR assay. The table was pulled from immuneACCESS by TCRdb, which kept in-frame rearrangements only. Such tables lose some clones; where checked, under half of the loss comes from unresolved V genes, and the rest has no known cause. The table for this sample lists 8,000 to 13,000 clones; around 73% of them were counted only once. Together, the top ten hold approximately 8.9% of the sample. This specimen consisted of PBMCs, obtained in a trial of ipilimumab plus nivolumab as post-transplant consolidation. The source is a male donor with diffuse large B-cell lymphoma.

The rearrangement joins TRBV27 to TRBJ2-1; 10 positions agree with TRBD1. Trimming cost V 6 bases and J 7 bases; bases outside gene matches: 9. Germline loops: CDR1 MNHEY, CDR2 SMNVEV (reference sequence). The CDR3 loop spans 15 amino acids. CDR3: CASSQPGQGENEQFF. The CDR3 DNA follows: TGTGCCAGCAGCCAACCCGGACAGGGGGAAAATGAGCAGTTCTTC.

The CDR3 coding sequence is TGTGCCAGCAGCGCCAGGGGGTCGAGCTCCTATAATTCACCCCTCCACTTT. Residues: CASSARGSSSYNSPLHF. The chain combines TRBV9 with TRBJ1-6, with 7 bases fitting TRBD1. V lost 3 bases to trimming and J lost 0 bases; unmatched junction nucleotides: 6. The germline V gene encodes CDR1 SGDLS and CDR2 YYNGEE. The CDR3 runs 17 residues.

This clone was seen once. This chain joins TRBV4-2 and TRBJ2-7; no firm D call. The ends were cut back, 4 bases at V and 3 bases at J, with 13 bases in the middle. This CDR3 is built from 14 residues. Germline assignment: CDR1 LGHNA and CDR2 YNFKEQ. The DNA of the CDR3 is TGTGCCAGCAGCCCCGCGCACACCAACTACGAGCAGTACTTC. Translated, it gives CASSPAHTNYEQYF.

The chain employs TRBV30 and TRBJ1-3; D is ambiguous. V was cut by 1 base and J by 0 bases, with 4 bases left in between. Germline values: CDR1 GTSNPN, CDR2 SVGIG (reference sequence). The CDR3 covers 13 residues. The DNA for the CDR3 is TGTGCCTGGAGTGGGAGCTCTGGAAACACCATATATTTT. Its protein product is CAWSGSSGNTIYF.

CDR3: CATSRDRTGGRDQPQHF. In nucleotides, the CDR3 is TGTGCCACCAGCAGAGATCGGACAGGGGGCAGGGATCAGCCCCAGCATTTT. V gene TRBV15 combines with J gene TRBJ1-5, with 11 bases fitting TRBD1. Unmatched junction bases numbered 6, after V lost 0 bases and J lost 5 bases. The CDR3 totals 17 residues. Germline V gives CDR1 LNHNV, CDR2 YYDKDF (reference sequence).

The rearrangement uses TRBV19 and TRBJ1-2, with D perhaps TRBD1 (6 bases). CDR3 length: 15 amino acids. Germline V CDR1 and CDR2: LNHDA, SQIVND (reference sequence). Trimming took off 5 bases at V and 2 bases at J, with 15 bases between the two ends. DNA of the CDR3: TGTGCCAGTAGTTCTCCCCCCACAGGGAACTATGGCTACACCTTC. It is translated as CASSSPPTGNYGYTF.

The J gene is TRBJ2-7, the V gene TRBV5-4, with D perhaps matching TRBD1 (6 bases). V gave up 6 bases and J gave up 2 bases, with 18 bases separating them. The germline V gene has CDR1 SGHNT and CDR2 YYREEE (reference sequence). There are 15 residues in the CDR3. The CDR3 sequence is CASTTRDMPTYEQYF. The DNA of the CDR3 is TGTGCCAGCACCACCCGGGACATGCCCACCTACGAGCAGTACTTC.

For this clone: The sample holds other DNA sequences that translate to the same CDR3. The genes are TRBV30 and TRBJ1-1, with D uncertain. Trimming pared 0 bases from V and 6 bases from J, leaving 5 bases between. The CDR3 is 11 residues long. CDR1 and CDR2 from the germline V gene are GTSNPN and SVGIG (reference sequence). CDR3 sequence (DNA): TGTGCCTGGAGTGTACTATCTGAAGCTTTCTTT. Translating gives CAWSVLSEAFF.

The chain has TRBV5-1 and TRBJ2-7, with 9 bases that match TRBD1. The V and J ends lost 0 bases and 7 bases, in that order; junction bases with no gene match: 8. The length of the CDR3 is 15 residues. Germline CDR1 is SGHRS and CDR2 is YFSETQ. The CDR3 nucleotides are TGCGCCAGCAGCTTGGTCTGGGACAGGGTGGGGGAGCAGTACTTC. Translated: CASSLVWDRVGEQYF.

This clone was counted a few times. This chain links TRBV7-9 with TRBJ2-3; D perhaps matches TRBD2 (7 bases). V lost 1 base and J 5 bases, leaving 16 bases between the germline ends. The CDR3 is 16 residues long. The germline gives CDR1 SEHNR, CDR2 FQNEAQ (reference sequence). Here the CDR3 reads CASSLGVGGRGDTQYF. The CDR3 bases are TGTGCCAGCAGCTTAGGCGTCGGGGGGCGGGGAGATACGCAGTATTTT. Looking up the rest from reference TRBV7-9 and TRBJ2-3 gives the full variable domain: DTGVSQNPRHKITKRGQNVTFRCDPISEHNRLYWYRQTLGQGPEFLTYFQNEAQLEKSRLLSDRFSAERPKGSFSTLEIQRTEQGDSAMYLCASSLGVGGRGDTQYFGPGTRLTVL.

The chain links TRBV5-1 to TRBJ2-3, with TRBD1 matching 10 bases. Germline CDR1 is SGHRS and CDR2 is YFSETQ. V dropped 0 bases and J dropped 5; count of bases not matched to a gene: 3. The CDR3 runs to 15 residues. The CDR3 sequence: CASSLGTGGQDTQYF. As DNA, the CDR3 is TGCGCCAGCAGCTTGGGGACAGGGGGGCAAGATACGCAGTATTTT.

Turning to this clone: Other DNA sequences in this specimen translate into the identical CDR3. This sequence joins TRBV19 and TRBJ1-1; the match to TRBD1 covers 8 bases. CDR3 length: 14 amino acids. Germline V gives CDR1 LNHDA, CDR2 SQIVND (reference sequence). Trimming took 4 bases from V and 1 from J; bases not matched to a gene: 2. The CDR3 protein is CASSTDRGNTEAFF. CDR3 in DNA: TGTGCCAGTAGTACTGACAGGGGGAACACTGAAGCTTTCTTT.

This chain uses TRBV4-1 with TRBJ2-7; D unclear. V dropped 2 bases and J dropped 0 bases, with 2 bases sitting between them. The CDR3 covers 12 residues. CDR1 is MGHRA, CDR2 YSYEKL, per germline. The CDR3 coding sequence is TGCGCCAGCAGCCAACTCTCCTACGAGCAGTACTTC. Protein sequence: CASSQLSYEQYF.

The chain joins TRBV5-1 to TRBJ2-5; D is perhaps TRBD2 (7 bases). Trimming pared 4 bases from V and 4 bases from J, leaving 14 bases between. This CDR3 contains 14 residues. Germline V gene data show CDR1 as SGHRS and CDR2 as YFSETQ. The CDR3 DNA reads TGCGCCAGCAGCCCCGGCGGGGGCATAGAGACCCAGTACTTC. It codes for CASSPGGGIETQYF.

This sequence joins TRBV9 and TRBJ2-5; no definite D call. Trimming took 6 bases from V and 5 from J, leaving 11 bases between them. CDR1 is SGDLS, CDR2 YYNGEE, per germline. CDR3 size: 12 residues. DNA of the CDR3: TGTGCCAGCACTGGGGTTGGCGAGACCCAGTACTTC. Protein product: CASTGVGETQYF.

Of note for this clone: Other DNA sequences of this sample code for an identical CDR3. J is TRBJ1-1 and V is TRBV11-1, with D tentatively TRBD1 (5 bases). The CDR3 loop spans 13 amino acids. CDR1 and CDR2 from the germline V gene are SGHAT and FQDESV (reference sequence). V was trimmed by 5 bases and J by 1 base, leaving 8 bases between them. CDR3 bases: TGTGCCAGCAGCCGGGACCCGAACACTGAAGCTTTCTTT. It specifies CASSRDPNTEAFF. The complete variable domain, with remaining parts taken from reference TRBV11-1 and TRBJ1-1, reads EAEVAQSPRYKITEKSQAVAFWCDPISGHATLYWYRQILGQGPELLVQFQDESVVDDSQLPKDRFSAERLKGVDSTLKIQPAELGDSAMYLCASSRDPNTEAFFGQGTRLTVV.

V usage is TRBV15 and J usage is TRBJ1-5, with a tentative D call TRBD1 (5 bases). Trimming took off 2 bases at V and 0 bases at J, with 5 bases between the two ends. The germline CDR1 and CDR2 sequences are LNHNV and YYDKDF (reference sequence). The CDR3 covers 14 residues. The CDR3 loop is CATSRQGSNQPQHF. Written as DNA, the CDR3 is TGTGCCACCAGCAGACAGGGTAGCAATCAGCCCCAGCATTTT.

This sequence joins TRBV4-2 and TRBJ1-6; 7 bases are a match to TRBD1. Germline V lookup: CDR1 LGHNA, CDR2 YNFKEQ. This CDR3 has 15 amino acids. V gave up 0 bases and J gave up 9 bases; unmatched junction bases: 5. In nucleotides, the CDR3 is TGTGCCAGCAGCCAAGATAGGGGGCGGCTTTCACCCCTCCACTTT. The encoded protein is CASSQDRGRLSPLHF.

This chain connects TRBV7-9 to TRBJ1-1, with 8 bases identical to TRBD1. Germline V gives CDR1 SEHNR, CDR2 FQNEAQ (reference sequence). This CDR3 has 16 amino acids. The junction had 7 bases not matched to a gene; V was cut back by 0 bases and J by 4 bases. CDR3 sequence reads: CASSLAGPGGSTEAFF. In DNA form, the CDR3 reads TGTGCCAGCAGCTTAGCGGGGCCAGGGGGCTCCACTGAAGCTTTCTTT.

V is TRBV7-9 and J is TRBJ1-2; the match to TRBD1 covers 7 bases. The CDR3 consists of 13 residues. Unmatched junction bases numbered 4, after V lost 5 bases and J lost 4 bases. Germline V lookup: CDR1 SEHNR, CDR2 FQNEAQ (reference sequence). DNA of the CDR3: TGTGCCAGCAGCGGGGGACAGCTCTATGGCTACACCTTC. Residues: CASSGGQLYGYTF.

The chain couples TRBV10-3 to TRBJ2-1; 11 nucleotides agree with TRBD2. This CDR3 contains 18 residues. Germline lookup yields CDR1 ENHRY and CDR2 SYGVKD. J was trimmed by 8 bases and V by 6 bases; bases with no gene match: 18. Here the CDR3 DNA reads TGTGCCATCAGCCCAGGGACTAGCGGTACCCTGGGTGGAGATGAGCAGTTCTTC. As protein: CAISPGTSGTLGGDEQFF.

The gene calls are TRBV29-1 and TRBJ1-2, with 10 bases aligning to TRBD1. This CDR3 is built from 13 residues. The junction had 7 bases not matched to a gene; V was cut back by 8 bases and J by 4 bases. Per germline, CDR1 SQVTM and CDR2 ANQGSEA. CDR3 in amino acids: CSISRDRGYGYTF. The CDR3 DNA follows: TGCAGCATCTCGAGGGACAGGGGCTATGGCTACACCTTC.

The table lists this clone with a few counts. This chain joins TRBV15 and TRBJ2-2; a possible D gene is TRBD1 (5 bases). The germline V gene has CDR1 LNHNV and CDR2 YYDKDF (reference sequence). This CDR3 has 14 amino acids. V lost 4 bases and J 5 bases, leaving 11 bases between the germline ends. CDR3 sequence (DNA): TGTGCCACCAGCATTTCCAGGGTAACCGGGGAGCTGTTTTTT. Its translation: CATSISRVTGELFF.

The chain combines TRBV4-2 with TRBJ2-1, with 12 bases matching TRBD2. After removal of 1 base from V and 4 bases from J, the junction contained 5 bases not matched to a gene. This CDR3 is built from 17 residues. CDR1 LGHNA and CDR2 YNFKEQ come from the germline V gene. The CDR3 here is CASSQGTGLAGYNEQFF. The CDR3, as DNA: TGTGCCAGCAGCCAAGGGACCGGACTAGCGGGGTACAATGAGCAGTTCTTC.

V is TRBV7-9 and J is TRBJ2-2, with a possible D match to TRBD2 (6 bases). From germline, CDR1 is SEHNR and CDR2 FQNEAQ (reference sequence). Trimming left V 4 bases short and J 5 bases short, with 11 bases between. The CDR3 sequence is 14 residues long. CDR3 residues: CASSSVGGTGELFF. CDR3 DNA sequence: TGTGCCAGCAGCTCCGTCGGGGGAACCGGGGAGCTGTTTTTT.

The chain is built from TRBV27 and TRBJ2-7; 13 nucleotides align to TRBD2. After removal of 4 bases from V and 3 bases from J, the junction contained 6 bases not matched to a gene. This CDR3 is built from 16 residues. CDR1 is MNHEY, CDR2 SMNVEV, per germline (reference sequence). The CDR3 is CASSSQGLAGVYEQYF. The CDR3 DNA sequence: TGTGCCAGCAGTTCGCAAGGACTAGCGGGGGTCTACGAGCAGTACTTC.

Only one count was recorded for this clone. This chain joins TRBV6-1 and TRBJ2-3; 8 bases line up with TRBD1. Germline trimming cut 4 bases from V and 3 bases from J; bases unmatched to any gene: 9. Germline values: CDR1 MNHNS, CDR2 SASEGT. The CDR3 loop spans 16 amino acids. In nucleotides, the CDR3 is TGTGCCAGCAGTGGAAGGACAGGGACCGGGACAGATACGCAGTATTTT. It translates to CASSGRTGTGTDTQYF.

The chain carries TRBV4-1 and TRBJ2-5; no clear D. There are 13 residues in the CDR3. From germline, CDR1 is MGHRA and CDR2 YSYEKL. V was shortened by 4 bases and J by 4 bases, with 10 bases between the two germline ends. CDR3 DNA sequence: TGCGCCAGCAGCCTCCTCTCCGCAGAGACCCAGTACTTC. Protein product: CASSLLSAETQYF.

The rearrangement joins TRBV19 to TRBJ1-5; 10 nucleotides match TRBD1. The CDR3 totals 16 residues. J lost 7 bases, V lost 4 bases, and 10 bases had no gene match. Per the germline V gene, CDR1 is LNHDA and CDR2 is SQIVND (reference sequence). CDR3 nucleotides: TGTGCCAGTAGTACCGGGACAGGGGACAGAATGCAGCCCCAGCATTTT. This encodes CASSTGTGDRMQPQHF. The full variable domain, in which reference TRBV19 and TRBJ1-5 provide the parts outside the CDR3, is DGGITQSPKYLFRKEGQNVTLSCEQNLNHDAMYWYRQDPGQGLRLIYYSQIVNDFQKGDIAEGYSVSREKKESFPLTVTSAQKNPTAFYLCASSTGTGDRMQPQHFGDGTRLSIL.